A selection of T cell receptor beta chains follows, all from one sample in a study of cytomegalovirus exposure and HLA in healthy donors. Assay: immunoSEQ multiplex PCR; the TCRdb copy retains only in-frame clones and omits some. The sample includes 95,000 to 150,000 clones, over 75% of them seen just once. Sequencing was performed on PBMCs. The receptor set was obtained from a woman in her twenties or thirties in good health and CMV-seronegative. Each CDR3 is given with its conserved first and last residue. A D gene is named only where the DNA matches it firmly. Clone size is stated in some rows and not others, as once, few, many or a class when expanded.

D	size	V	J	CDR3	DNA
NA	once	TRBV4-3	TRBJ1-2	CASSQDLNYGYTF	TGCGCCAGCAGCCAAGATCTCAACTATGGCTACACCTTC
TRBD2	NA	TRBV7-2	TRBJ2-2	CASSQRGGTTGELFF	TGTGCCAGCAGCCAGCGGGGGGGCACCACCGGGGAGCTGTTTTTT
NA	NA	TRBV27	TRBJ1-2	CASSPGTPSNYGYTF	TGTGCCAGCAGTCCCGGGACACCATCTAACTATGGCTACACCTTC
NA	few	TRBV10-1	TRBJ2-7	CASSESREQYF	TGCGCCAGCAGTGAGTCGAGGGAGCAGTACTTC
NA	NA	TRBV7-9	TRBJ2-7	CASSSYRAFSYEQYF	TGTGCCAGCAGCTCCTACAGGGCCTTCTCCTACGAGCAGTACTTC
NA	NA	TRBV15	TRBJ1-1	CATSRVVGRGGTEAFF	TGTGCCACCAGCAGAGTGGTGGGAAGGGGAGGGACTGAAGCTTTCTTT
NA	NA	TRBV5-1	TRBJ2-7	CASSLRGATYEQYF	TGCGCCAGCAGCTTGCGGGGGGCGACCTACGAGCAGTACTTC
NA	NA	TRBV7-9	TRBJ2-5	CASSLAGGPYNEQHF	TGTGCCAGCAGCTTAGCGGGGGGGCCCTACAATGAGCAGCACTTC
TRBD2	NA	TRBV7-2	TRBJ2-3	CASSLGLAGFTDTQYF	TGTGCCAGCAGCTTAGGACTAGCGGGGTTCACAGATACGCAGTATTTT
NA	NA	TRBV11-1	TRBJ1-6	CASSLTEDGISPLHF	TGTGCCAGCAGCTTGACGGAGGATGGAATTTCACCCCTCCACTTT
NA	NA	TRBV2	TRBJ1-2	CASSGQLTYGYTF	TGTGCCAGCAGTGGACAGTTGACCTATGGCTACACCTTC
NA	many	TRBV29-1	TRBJ2-1	CSVEGTAHEQFF	TGCAGCGTTGAAGGGACTGCCCATGAGCAGTTCTTC
NA	NA	TRBV9	TRBJ2-3	CASSVSGGRTDTQYF	TGTGCCAGCAGCGTATCTGGCGGCCGCACAGATACGCAGTATTTT
NA	NA	TRBV6-1	TRBJ1-1	CASSELGRHTEAFF	TGTGCCAGCAGTGAGCTTGGCAGGCACACTGAAGCTTTCTTT
NA	NA	TRBV2	TRBJ2-3	CASSDLASDTQYF	TGTGCCAGCAGTGATCTAGCCTCAGATACGCAGTATTTT
NA	NA	TRBV10-3	TRBJ2-3	CAISPARADTQYF	TGTGCCATCAGTCCCGCCAGGGCAGATACGCAGTATTTT
NA	NA	TRBV10-3	TRBJ1-6	CAISESGQTDSPLHF	TGTGCCATCAGTGAGTCAGGACAGACGGATTCACCCCTCCACTTT
NA	NA	TRBV5-1	TRBJ1-1	CASSLQGNTEAFF	TGCGCCAGCAGTCTTCAGGGGAACACTGAAGCTTTCTTT
NA	NA	TRBV13	TRBJ2-3	CASSSPGTSTDTQYF	TGTGCCAGCAGCTCCCCCGGGACTAGCACAGATACGCAGTATTTT
TRBD1	NA	TRBV5-1	TRBJ2-3	CASSFPGTGRTDTQYF	TGCGCCAGCAGCTTCCCCGGGACAGGGCGCACAGATACGCAGTATTTT
TRBD1	NA	TRBV5-4	TRBJ2-7	CASSLGQGSTYEQYF	TGTGCCAGCAGCTTGGGACAGGGGAGTACCTACGAGCAGTACTTC
NA	NA	TRBV27	TRBJ2-5	CASSGAGHETQYF	TGTGCCAGCAGTGGGGCAGGACACGAGACCCAGTACTTC
NA	NA	TRBV5-1	TRBJ1-4	CASSSDLRGEKLFF	TGCGCCAGCAGCTCGGACCTTAGGGGGGAAAAACTGTTTTTT
NA	NA	TRBV5-6	TRBJ1-4	CASSVARGDSAFF	TGTGCCAGCAGCGTGGCTCGTGGGGATAGCGCGTTTTTT
NA	NA	TRBV7-2	TRBJ2-4	CASRSGLAKNIQYF	TGTGCCAGCAGGTCGGGATTGGCCAAAAACATTCAGTACTTC
TRBD1	NA	TRBV7-6	TRBJ1-1	CASSLGQGNTEAFF	TGTGCCAGCAGCTTAGGACAGGGGAACACTGAAGCTTTCTTT
NA	once	TRBV6-5	TRBJ2-5	CASSTKETQYF	TGTGCCAGCAGTACTAAAGAGACCCAGTACTTC
NA	few	TRBV7-2	TRBJ1-5	CASSLVGLNQPQHF	TGTGCCAGCAGCTTAGTGGGCCTCAATCAGCCCCAGCATTTT
NA	NA	TRBV5-1	TRBJ2-5	CASSLGPQGGFQETQYF	TGCGCCAGCAGCTTGGGTCCGCAGGGGGGATTCCAAGAGACCCAGTACTTC
TRBD2	NA	TRBV7-2	TRBJ2-3	CASSLDSGASTDTQYF	TGTGCCAGCAGCTTAGATAGCGGGGCTAGCACAGATACGCAGTATTTT
NA	few	TRBV19	TRBJ2-7	CASSIEPGAYEQYF	TGTGCCAGTAGTATAGAGCCGGGAGCCTACGAGCAGTACTTC
NA	NA	TRBV5-1	TRBJ1-2	CASSLVGGRGYGYTF	TGCGCCAGCAGCTTGGTCGGGGGGCGCGGTTATGGCTACACCTTC
NA	few	TRBV2	TRBJ1-4	CASSEGPRGGEKLFF	TGTGCCAGCAGTGAAGGGCCGCGGGGGGGTGAAAAACTGTTTTTT
NA	few	TRBV5-8	TRBJ2-7	CASSLAPREQYF	TGTGCCAGCAGCTTGGCCCCGAGGGAGCAGTACTTC
NA	NA	TRBV4-1	TRBJ2-5	CASSLLEGVETQYF	TGCGCCAGCAGCCTCTTGGAGGGCGTGGAGACCCAGTACTTC
NA	NA	TRBV6-6	TRBJ1-3	CASSYTGSSGNTIYF	TGTGCCAGCAGTTATACAGGCTCCTCTGGAAACACCATATATTTT
NA	NA	TRBV4-3	TRBJ1-4	CASSQESGRREEKLFF	TGCGCCAGCAGCCAAGAGTCCGGACGTCGGGAGGAAAAACTGTTTTTT
NA	NA	TRBV6-6	TRBJ2-7	CATREDSRPREQYF	TGTGCCACCAGAGAGGACAGTCGGCCGAGGGAGCAGTACTTC
TRBD1	NA	TRBV5-8	TRBJ2-7	CANSKGAGVFEQYF	TGTGCCAACAGCAAGGGGGCCGGGGTATTCGAGCAGTACTTC
TRBD1	NA	TRBV7-9	TRBJ1-6	CASSQAGQGLNSPLHF	TGTGCCAGCAGCCAAGCCGGACAGGGGCTTAATTCACCCCTCCACTTT
NA	once	TRBV25-1	TRBJ1-4	CASSEYKQVSGKLFF	TGTGCCAGCAGTGAATATAAACAGGTTTCGGGAAAACTGTTTTTT
NA	NA	TRBV7-9	TRBJ2-7	CASSSPNSYEQYF	TGTGCCAGCAGCAGTCCTAATTCCTACGAGCAGTACTTC
NA	NA	TRBV6-1	TRBJ2-3	CASREGGRTDTQYF	TGTGCCAGCAGGGAAGGGGGGCGGACAGATACGCAGTATTTT
TRBD1	NA	TRBV27	TRBJ1-2	CASNPTGVGGYTF	TGTGCCAGCAATCCGACAGGGGTTGGTGGCTACACCTTC
TRBD1	NA	TRBV27	TRBJ1-2	CASRHQGAHNYGYTF	TGTGCCAGCAGACATCAGGGGGCGCATAACTATGGCTACACCTTC